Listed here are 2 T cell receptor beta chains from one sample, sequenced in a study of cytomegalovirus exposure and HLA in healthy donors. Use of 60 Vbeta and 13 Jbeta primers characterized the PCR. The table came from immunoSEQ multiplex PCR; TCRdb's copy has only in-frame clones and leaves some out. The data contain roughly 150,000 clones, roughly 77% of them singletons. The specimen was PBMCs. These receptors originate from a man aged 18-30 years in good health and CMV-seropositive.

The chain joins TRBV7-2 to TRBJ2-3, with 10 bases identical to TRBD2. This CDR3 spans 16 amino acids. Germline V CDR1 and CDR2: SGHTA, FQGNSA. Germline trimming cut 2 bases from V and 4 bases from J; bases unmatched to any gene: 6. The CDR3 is CASSLTSGVKSDTQYF. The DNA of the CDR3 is TGTGCCAGCAGCTTAACTAGCGGGGTGAAATCAGATACGCAGTATTTT.

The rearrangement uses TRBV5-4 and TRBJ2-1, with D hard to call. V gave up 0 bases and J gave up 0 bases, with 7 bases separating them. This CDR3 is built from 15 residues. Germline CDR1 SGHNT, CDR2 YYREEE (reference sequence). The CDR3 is CASSLVSSSYNEQFF. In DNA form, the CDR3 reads TGTGCCAGCAGCTTGGTTAGCAGCTCCTACAATGAGCAGTTCTTC.